This is a list of T cell receptor beta chains from one sample in a study of T cell changes during pregnancy in multiple sclerosis. Assay: immunoSEQ multiplex PCR; the TCRdb copy retains only in-frame clones and omits some. Among about 92,000 clones, more than 85% were seen once, and the ten largest hold 1.5%. The material sequenced was peripheral blood, taken in the first trimester of pregnancy. Receptors were obtained from a female donor with multiple sclerosis, enrolled in a pregnancy study. Both conserved end residues are part of each CDR3. D genes are given only for firm matches. Some rows have no size entry. The others give once, few or many, or a class for an expanded clone.

J gene | clone size | D gene | V gene | CDR3 DNA | CDR3 protein
TRBJ2-5 | once | TRBD2 | TRBV4-2 | TGTGCCAGCAGCCAAGCGGGAGGGAGCCGGGAGACCCAGTACTTC | CASSQAGGSRETQYF
TRBJ2-5 | - | - | TRBV28 | TGTGCCAGCAGTATACTCGATCAAGAGACCCAGTACTTC | CASSILDQETQYF
TRBJ2-7 | - | TRBD2 | TRBV19 | TGTGCCAGTATGATTCCGGGAGGGGTCGAGCAGTACTTC | CASMIPGGVEQYF
TRBJ2-7 | - | - | TRBV7-6 | TGTGCCAGCAGCTTCGGTTCCGAAGCCTACGAGCAGTACTTC | CASSFGSEAYEQYF
TRBJ2-3 | - | - | TRBV6-4 | TGTGCCAGCAAAGCGGACTCCAGCACAGATACGCAGTATTTT | CASKADSSTDTQYF
TRBJ1-1 | - | - | TRBV27 | TGTGCCAGCCGGGACGGGGGGGTACCCTGGGGCGCTGAAGCTTTCTTT | CASRDGGVPWGAEAFF
TRBJ2-3 | - | - | TRBV30 | TGTGCCTGGGGTAGGAAGGGAGCCGGCACAGATACGCAGTATTTT | CAWGRKGAGTDTQYF
TRBJ2-3 | - | - | TRBV9 | TGTGCCAGCAGCGTAGCGGGAGCTAGCACAGATACGCAGTATTTT | CASSVAGASTDTQYF
TRBJ2-7 | - | - | TRBV5-1 | TGCGCCAGCAGCTTGGGCCGAGATACCTACGAGCAGTACTTC | CASSLGRDTYEQYF
TRBJ2-3 | - | - | TRBV9 | TGTGCCAGCAGCGTAGGAGGAGCGACCACCACAGATACGCAGTATTTT | CASSVGGATTTDTQYF
TRBJ1-2 | - | - | TRBV2 | TGTGCCAGCAGAACTGGCGGGGGTGGCTACACCTTC | CASRTGGGGYTF
TRBJ2-5 | - | - | TRBV27 | TGTGCCAGCAGCCGCGACAGCCAGGGTGGGACCCAGTACTTC | CASSRDSQGGTQYF
TRBJ2-1 | - | - | TRBV7-8 | TGTGCCAGCAGCTTGAGCGATGAGCAGTTCTTC | CASSLSDEQFF
TRBJ2-7 | - | TRBD1 | TRBV7-2 | TGTGCCAGCAGCTTAAGGGCTTTGACAGGGGGGCGCGAGCAGTACTTC | CASSLRALTGGREQYF
TRBJ2-2 | - | - | TRBV4-3 | TGCGCCAGCAGCCAAGATCGGTTTGGCGGGGAGCTGTTTTTT | CASSQDRFGGELFF
TRBJ2-6 | - | - | TRBV30 | TGTGCCTGGGGACATTCTGGGGCCAACGTCCTGACTTTC | CAWGHSGANVLTF
TRBJ1-4 | few | - | TRBV29-1 | TGCAGCGGAGGGCTGCGGGGTGAAAAACTGTTTTTT | CSGGLRGEKLFF
TRBJ1-1 | once | TRBD1 | TRBV15 | TGTGCCACCAGCAGAGATCCCCGGGACAGGGTTCGAGCTTTCTTT | CATSRDPRDRVRAFF
TRBJ1-2 | - | TRBD1 | TRBV27 | TGTGCCAGCAGTTTAGCCTCAGGGGGCGCTTTCCATGGCTACACCTTC | CASSLASGGAFHGYTF
TRBJ2-5 | - | TRBD1 | TRBV6-1 | TGTGCCAGCGGGGACAGGGGGACACAAGAGACCCAGTACTTC | CASGDRGTQETQYF
TRBJ2-7 | - | TRBD1 | TRBV18 | TGTGCCAGCTCACCCCTTTCGGACAGGGCTCGGGAGCAGTACTTC | CASSPLSDRAREQYF
TRBJ1-1 | few | - | TRBV29-1 | TGCAGCCTCGGTCACCAGAACACTGAAGCTTTCTTT | CSLGHQNTEAFF